One sample yielded the 7 T cell receptor beta chains listed below, sequenced in a study of T-cell reconstitution after alpha-beta-depleted transplantation in children. Unique molecular identifiers featured in how the TCRbeta library was prepared. TCRdb used MiXCR to reprocess the PCR reads, holding one entry per CDR3 protein. The sample yields approximately 430,000 distinct CDR3 sequences, around 16% seen once. Sample: PBMCs, mostly from graft donor cells, taken 360 days after TCRalphabeta/CD19-depleted stem cell transplant. The receptors derive from a boy younger than two who had a stem cell transplant for Wiskott-Aldrich syndrome, so the T cells may come from the graft donor.

The rearrangement joins TRBV7-2 to TRBJ2-5, with 8 bases identical to TRBD2. The CDR3 consists of 16 residues. With 1 base clipped from V and 4 bases from J, the junction kept 8 bases outside the gene matches. The germline V gene encodes CDR1 SGHTA and CDR2 FQGNSA. The chain's CDR3 is CASSLVSGGPRETQYF. In DNA form, the CDR3 reads TGTGCCAGCAGCTTAGTCTCGGGGGGGCCCCGAGAGACCCAGTACTTC.

The sample holds a few counts of this clonotype. The rearrangement links TRBV12-3 or TRBV12-4 to TRBJ2-3; D is ambiguous. The CDR3 runs 16 residues. The ends were cut back, 2 bases at V and 0 bases at J, with 12 bases in the middle. CDR3 amino acids: CASSLRAGWSTDTQYF. The DNA for the CDR3 is TGTGCCAGCAGTTTAAGGGCTGGCTGGAGCACAGATACGCAGTATTTT.

The chain combines TRBV12-3 or TRBV12-4 with TRBJ2-2; D tentatively fits TRBD1 or TRBD2 (5 bases each). V shed 2 bases and J shed 4 bases, with 20 bases lying between them. This CDR3 contains 18 residues. CDR3 region: CASSLPPGTRRPTGELFF. As DNA, the CDR3 is TGTGCCAGCAGTTTACCCCCCGGGACCCGGAGACCCACCGGGGAGCTGTTTTTT.

This chain uses TRBV5-1 with TRBJ2-2, with TRBD1 matching over 12 bases. Trimming at V came to 4 bases and at J to 0 bases, leaving 7 bases not matched to a gene. This CDR3 region has 18 residues. Germline lookup yields CDR1 SGHRS and CDR2 YFSETQ. The CDR3 DNA sequence: TGCGCCAGCAGCGCTCCGGGACAGGGGGCCGCGAACACCGGGGAGCTGTTTTTT. This gives the protein CASSAPGQGAANTGELFF.

For this clonotype: The junction shows a germline mismatch at one end, possibly a read error. The rearrangement links TRBV5-1 to TRBJ2-1; D is unclear. Germline lookup yields CDR1 SGHRS and CDR2 YFSETQ. This CDR3 region has 13 residues. The CDR3 protein is CVSSLSKNNEQFF. CDR3 nucleotides: TGCGTCAGCAGCTTATCTAAGAACAATGAGCAGTTCTTC.

This clonotype was counted only a few times. The gene calls are TRBV15 and TRBJ1-1; D is unclear. Germline V lookup: CDR1 LNHNV, CDR2 YYDKDF (reference sequence). Trimming removed 4 bases at V and 0 bases at J, with 15 bases between. The CDR3 has 16 residues. DNA for the CDR3: TGTGCCACCAGCACCAAACGAGGGATCTTGAACACTGAAGCTTTCTTT. Translated, it gives CATSTKRGILNTEAFF.

This clonotype was seen at least ten times. The rearrangement joins TRBV24-1 to TRBJ2-5, with 12 bases that match TRBD1. This CDR3 has 17 amino acids. Germline loops: CDR1 KGHDR, CDR2 SFDVKD. V lost 0 bases and J lost 5; bases outside the gene matches: 6. CDR3 DNA: TGTGCCACCAGTGATTTGCCCGGGACAGGGGGCAGGGAGACCCAGTACTTC. Translated, it gives CATSDLPGTGGRETQYF.